Listed below are T cell receptor beta chains from one sample, sequenced in a study of blood T cell repertoires in COVID-19. Sequenced by immunoSEQ multiplex PCR; TCRdb stores in-frame clones only, minus some. The sample carries approximately 250,000 clones, around nine tenths recorded once. The specimen was PBMCs or T cells enriched from blood (not recorded which). Receptors originate from a woman aged 40 to 49 who had been exposed to COVID-19. CDR3s include the opening cysteine and the closing phenylalanine or tryptophan. The D gene is left open where the match is weak. Size is omitted from some rows. Given values are once, few, many or a class for expanded clones.

j_call: TRBJ1-1; d_call: TRBD1; clone_size: once; v_call: TRBV5-4; cdr3_nt: TGTGCCAGCAGCTATAACCGGGACAGGGCAGAAGCTTTCTTT; cdr3_aa: CASSYNRDRAEAFF
j_call: TRBJ2-3; d_call: -; clone_size: once; v_call: TRBV6-7; cdr3_nt: TGTGCCAGCAGTTACTCGATGAGTAGCGGTCGCACAGATACGCAGTATTTT; cdr3_aa: CASSYSMSSGRTDTQYF
j_call: TRBJ1-2; d_call: -; clone_size: -; v_call: TRBV2; cdr3_nt: TGTGCCCTTAGGAGTTCCTATGGCTACACCTTC; cdr3_aa: CALRSSYGYTF
j_call: TRBJ2-2; d_call: TRBD2; clone_size: -; v_call: TRBV9; cdr3_nt: TGTGCCAGCAGAGACGGGGGGACCGGGGAGCTGTTTTTT; cdr3_aa: CASRDGGTGELFF
j_call: TRBJ1-2; d_call: TRBD1; clone_size: -; v_call: TRBV19; cdr3_nt: TGTGCCAGTAGTATCAGAAGGGACAGGGAATGGGAGGGCTACACCTTC; cdr3_aa: CASSIRRDREWEGYTF
j_call: TRBJ2-5; d_call: -; clone_size: once; v_call: TRBV3-1/TRBV3-2; cdr3_nt: TGTGCCAGCAGCCAGAAGAGGGATCAAGAGACCCAGTACTTC; cdr3_aa: CASSQKRDQETQYF
j_call: TRBJ1-3; d_call: TRBD1; clone_size: -; v_call: TRBV18; cdr3_nt: TGTGCCAGCTCACCCATCGGACAGGGGGCAACGGGAAACACCATATATTTT; cdr3_aa: CASSPIGQGATGNTIYF
j_call: TRBJ1-1; d_call: TRBD1; clone_size: -; v_call: TRBV5-1; cdr3_nt: TGTGCCAGCAGCCCCAGGTCAGGGGGGAACACTGAAGCTTTCTTT; cdr3_aa: CASSPRSGGNTEAFF
j_call: TRBJ1-5; d_call: TRBD1; clone_size: -; v_call: TRBV24-1; cdr3_nt: TGTGCCACCAGTGACCGGACAGGGTGGAGCAATCAGCCCCAGCATTTT; cdr3_aa: CATSDRTGWSNQPQHF
j_call: TRBJ1-5; d_call: -; clone_size: -; v_call: TRBV27; cdr3_nt: TGTGCCAGCAGTCCTGACTACTTCGGAGTTGATCAGCCCCAGCATTTT; cdr3_aa: CASSPDYFGVDQPQHF
j_call: TRBJ2-1; d_call: TRBD2; clone_size: -; v_call: TRBV7-3; cdr3_nt: TGTGCCAGCAGCCCTGTTCTCGGGGGGGCCCTGAATGAGCAGTTCTTC; cdr3_aa: CASSPVLGGALNEQFF
j_call: TRBJ1-1; d_call: -; clone_size: -; v_call: TRBV6-5; cdr3_nt: TGTGCCAGCAGTTCCGGGAGGAACACTGAAGCTTTCTTT; cdr3_aa: CASSSGRNTEAFF
j_call: TRBJ1-2; d_call: -; clone_size: -; v_call: TRBV24-1; cdr3_nt: TGTGCCACCAGTGACTACGGGGATTCGCGCGGCTACACCTTC; cdr3_aa: CATSDYGDSRGYTF
j_call: TRBJ1-1; d_call: -; clone_size: -; v_call: TRBV7-3; cdr3_nt: TGTGCCAGCAGCTTATTGAGGGACACTGAAGCTTTCTTT; cdr3_aa: CASSLLRDTEAFF
j_call: TRBJ2-1; d_call: -; clone_size: -; v_call: TRBV6-2/TRBV6-3; cdr3_nt: TGTGCCAGCAGTGGTGCGGGTTACAATGAGCAGTTCTTC; cdr3_aa: CASSGAGYNEQFF
j_call: TRBJ1-1; d_call: TRBD1; clone_size: -; v_call: TRBV25-1; cdr3_nt: TGTGCCAGCAGCCGACAGGGGGTCGTCGACACTGAAGCTTTCTTT; cdr3_aa: CASSRQGVVDTEAFF
j_call: TRBJ1-1; d_call: -; clone_size: -; v_call: TRBV6-6; cdr3_nt: TGTGCCAGCAGCCGTCCAGGCATGAACACTGAAGCTTTCTTT; cdr3_aa: CASSRPGMNTEAFF
j_call: TRBJ1-2; d_call: -; clone_size: -; v_call: TRBV12-3/TRBV12-4; cdr3_nt: TGTGCCAGCAGCCCGGAGTACTATGGCTACACCTTC; cdr3_aa: CASSPEYYGYTF
j_call: TRBJ1-1; d_call: -; clone_size: -; v_call: TRBV6-1; cdr3_nt: TGTGCCAGCAGTGAAGAGCGGGTGGGCACTGAAGCTTTCTTT; cdr3_aa: CASSEERVGTEAFF
j_call: TRBJ1-4; d_call: -; clone_size: once; v_call: TRBV3-1/TRBV3-2; cdr3_nt: TGTGCCAGCAGCCAATTATCAGGGAAGTATGCAACTAATGAAAAACTGTTTTTT; cdr3_aa: CASSQLSGKYATNEKLFF
j_call: TRBJ2-7; d_call: -; clone_size: -; v_call: TRBV7-8; cdr3_nt: TGTGCCAGCAGCCCCCACTACGAGCAGTACTTC; cdr3_aa: CASSPHYEQYF
j_call: TRBJ1-6; d_call: TRBD1; clone_size: -; v_call: TRBV6-2/TRBV6-3; cdr3_nt: TGTGCCAGCAGTTACGGACAGGGTCGGTCACCCCTCCACTTT; cdr3_aa: CASSYGQGRSPLHF
j_call: TRBJ1-4; d_call: -; clone_size: once; v_call: TRBV5-1; cdr3_nt: TGCGCCAGCAGCTCCCTGCGAGAGATTCTAGGCCATAATGAAAAACTGTTTTTT; cdr3_aa: CASSSLREILGHNEKLFF
j_call: TRBJ1-5; d_call: -; clone_size: once; v_call: TRBV28; cdr3_nt: TGTGCCAGCAGTAATTCAGGGGTTAGGAGCAATCAGCCCCAGCATTTT; cdr3_aa: CASSNSGVRSNQPQHF
j_call: TRBJ2-7; d_call: -; clone_size: -; v_call: TRBV4-1; cdr3_nt: TGCGCCAGCAGCCAATTGGCGGGATTCGAGCAGTACTTC; cdr3_aa: CASSQLAGFEQYF
j_call: TRBJ1-4; d_call: -; clone_size: -; v_call: TRBV29-1; cdr3_nt: TGCAGCGTTGGGGAGTCCGGGGGAAAACTGTTTTTT; cdr3_aa: CSVGESGGKLFF
j_call: TRBJ1-5; d_call: TRBD1; clone_size: -; v_call: TRBV7-9; cdr3_nt: TGTGCCAGCAGCTTACAGGGGGCGTATCAGCCCCAGCATTTT; cdr3_aa: CASSLQGAYQPQHF